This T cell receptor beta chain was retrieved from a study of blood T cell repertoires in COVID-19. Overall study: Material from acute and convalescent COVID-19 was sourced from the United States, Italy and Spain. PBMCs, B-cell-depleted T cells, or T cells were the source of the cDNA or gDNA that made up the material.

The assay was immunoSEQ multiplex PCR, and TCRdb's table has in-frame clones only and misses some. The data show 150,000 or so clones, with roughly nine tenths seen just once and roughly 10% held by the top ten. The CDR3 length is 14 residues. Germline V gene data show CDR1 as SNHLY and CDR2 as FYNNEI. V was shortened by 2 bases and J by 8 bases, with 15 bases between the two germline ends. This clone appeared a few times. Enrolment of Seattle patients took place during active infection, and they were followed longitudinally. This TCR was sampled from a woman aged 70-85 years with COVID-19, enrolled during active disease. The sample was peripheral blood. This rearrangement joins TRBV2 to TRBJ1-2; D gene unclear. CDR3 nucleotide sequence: TGTGCCAGCAGTGAACCGCTCAGAGGGCTCGGCTACACCTTC. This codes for CASSEPLRGLGYTF.